The 3 T cell receptor beta chains presented below share a single source sample, sequenced in a study of siplizumab effects on memory and regulatory T cells. The table came from immunoSEQ multiplex PCR; TCRdb's copy has only in-frame clones and leaves some out. This table has some 100,000 clones, about 90% appearing once. The sample comprised Tregs sorted from blood. The receptors originated from a human donor in good health.

This rearrangement joins TRBV11-1 to TRBJ2-3; TRBD2 agrees at 11 bases. The V gene's germline CDR1 is SGHAT and CDR2 FQDESV (reference sequence). This CDR3 has 17 amino acids. The V and J ends lost 5 bases and 4 bases, in that order; junction bases with no gene match: 11. CDR3 residues: CASSPGGGSGRADTQYF. CDR3 DNA sequence: TGTGCCAGCAGCCCTGGTGGTGGTAGCGGGAGGGCAGATACGCAGTATTTT.

The chain couples TRBV7-3 to TRBJ2-2, with 10 bases that match TRBD1. Looked up from germline, CDR1 is SGHTA and CDR2 is FQGTGA. Trimming cost V 5 bases and J 1 base; bases outside gene matches: 16. This CDR3 comprises 20 residues. CDR3 residues: CASSRGARQGANWNTGELFF. Here the CDR3 DNA reads TGTGCCAGCAGCCGCGGGGCGAGACAGGGGGCAAATTGGAACACCGGGGAGCTGTTTTTT.

The CDR3 region has the DNA TGTGCCAGCAGTGATGGACTAGCGGGACACAATGAGCAGTTCTTC. Translation: CASSDGLAGHNEQFF. V gene TRBV2 combines with J gene TRBJ2-1; 12 bases align to TRBD2. The CDR3 sequence is 15 residues long. CDR1 is SNHLY, CDR2 FYNNEI, per germline. Trimming cost V 3 bases and J 5 bases; bases outside gene matches: 2.